This T cell receptor beta chain was observed in a study of cytomegalovirus exposure and HLA in healthy donors. Looking at the study overall: An earlier analysis identified under 130 million unique TCR beta sequences in about 179 million T cells.

Germline V gene sequence: CDR1 MNHEY, CDR2 SVGAGI. Trimming stripped 5 bases from V and 4 bases from J, with 5 bases between. The CDR3 contains 11 residues. 60 Vbeta and 13 Jbeta primers were used in PCR. Assay: immunoSEQ multiplex PCR; the TCRdb copy retains only in-frame clones and omits some. This sample has about 120,000 clones, with roughly 70% found just once. Sequenced input: PBMCs. This receptor was taken from a woman aged 40 to 50 in good health and CMV-seropositive. This rearrangement joins TRBV6-5 to TRBJ2-5; D possibly corresponds to TRBD1 (5 bases). The CDR3 sequence is CASSQGETQYF. The CDR3 nucleotides read TGTGCCAGCAGTCAGGGAGAGACCCAGTACTTC.